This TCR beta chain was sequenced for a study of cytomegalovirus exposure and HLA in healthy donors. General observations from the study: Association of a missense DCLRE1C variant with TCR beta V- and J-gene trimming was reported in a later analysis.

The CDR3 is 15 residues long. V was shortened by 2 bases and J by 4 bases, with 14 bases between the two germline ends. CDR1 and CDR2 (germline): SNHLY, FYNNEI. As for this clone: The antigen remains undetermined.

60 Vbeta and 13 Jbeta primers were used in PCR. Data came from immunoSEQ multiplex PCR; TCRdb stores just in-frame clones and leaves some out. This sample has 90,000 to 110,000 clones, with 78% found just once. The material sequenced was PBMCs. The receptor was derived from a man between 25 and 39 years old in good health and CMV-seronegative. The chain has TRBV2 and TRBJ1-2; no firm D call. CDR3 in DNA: TGTGCCAGCAGTGAACTTCACGGAGTACCCTATGGCTACACCTTC. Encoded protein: CASSELHGVPYGYTF.